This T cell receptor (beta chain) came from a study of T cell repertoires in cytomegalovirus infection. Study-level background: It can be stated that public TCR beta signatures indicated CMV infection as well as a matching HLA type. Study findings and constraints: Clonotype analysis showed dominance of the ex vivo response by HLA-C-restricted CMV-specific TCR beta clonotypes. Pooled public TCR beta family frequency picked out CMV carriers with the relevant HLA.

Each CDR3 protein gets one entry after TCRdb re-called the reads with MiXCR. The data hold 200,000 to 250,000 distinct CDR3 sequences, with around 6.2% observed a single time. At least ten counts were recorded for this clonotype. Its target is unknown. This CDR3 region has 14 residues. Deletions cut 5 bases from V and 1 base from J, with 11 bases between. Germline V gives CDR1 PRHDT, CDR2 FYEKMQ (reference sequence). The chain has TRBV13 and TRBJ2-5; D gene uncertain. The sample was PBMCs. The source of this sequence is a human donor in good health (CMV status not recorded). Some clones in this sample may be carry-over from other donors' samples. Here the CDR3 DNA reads TGTGCCAGCAGCCCGATCGACCGCCAAGAGACCCAGTACTTC. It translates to CASSPIDRQETQYF.